These 20 T cell receptor beta chains came from one sample sequenced in a study of T cell responses to AZD1222 COVID-19 vaccine. Clones were sequenced by immunoSEQ multiplex PCR, and TCRdb holds only the in-frame ones, with some missing. Of around 150,000 clones in the sample, roughly nine tenths were seen once. The sequences come from peripheral blood, collected 28 days after the second AZD1222 dose. These receptors were collected from an adult who received the AZD1222 COVID-19 vaccine.

This chain links TRBV7-8 with TRBJ1-3, with D maybe TRBD1 (6 bases). The CDR3 is 15 residues long. V lost 5 bases to trimming and J lost 3 bases, with 14 bases between them. In germline, CDR1 is SGHVS, CDR2 FQNEAQ. The CDR3 DNA is TGTGCCAGCAGCCCTGGGGGGCGTGATGGAAACACCATATATTTT. It translates to CASSPGGRDGNTIYF.

This clone has just a few counts. The rearrangement uses TRBV7-9 and TRBJ1-1; D is undetermined. The CDR3 covers 14 residues. The germline V and J ends were trimmed by 5 bases and 0 bases, with 10 bases remaining between them. Germline-derived CDR1 and CDR2 are SEHNR and FQNEAQ (reference sequence). CDR3 sequence (DNA): TGTGCCAGCAGCCTGAACACGGTGAACACTGAAGCTTTCTTT. Protein: CASSLNTVNTEAFF. The full variable domain, completed using reference TRBV7-9 and TRBJ1-1, is DTGVSQNPRHKITKRGQNVTFRCDPISEHNRLYWYRQTLGQGPEFLTYFQNEAQLEKSRLLSDRFSAERPKGSFSTLEIQRTEQGDSAMYLCASSLNTVNTEAFFGQGTRLTVV.

The gene calls are TRBV19 and TRBJ2-7; TRBD2 agrees at 8 bases. V dropped 5 bases and J dropped 5; count of bases not matched to a gene: 5. Germline V gene data show CDR1 as LNHDA and CDR2 as SQIVND (reference sequence). The CDR3 is 13 residues long. The CDR3 nucleotides are TGTGCCAGTAGTTTCAGGACTAGCCACGAGCAGTACTTC. This gives the protein CASSFRTSHEQYF.

The V call is TRBV7-6, the J call TRBJ2-1; 10 bases are a match to TRBD2. Unmatched junction bases numbered 10, after V lost 3 bases and J lost 5 bases. CDR1 is SGHVS, CDR2 FNYEAQ, per germline. This CDR3 region has 17 residues. The CDR3 nucleotides read TGTGCCAGCAGCTTCCTAGCGGGAGAAGGAAGGGACAATGAGCAGTTCTTC. Its translation: CASSFLAGEGRDNEQFF.

In DNA form, the CDR3 reads TGTGCCAGCTCGGGGGGTTGGGAAGCTTTCTTT. Translation: CASSGGWEAFF. This rearrangement joins TRBV18 to TRBJ1-1; D is possibly TRBD1 (5 bases). The CDR3 totals 11 residues. The germline CDR1 and CDR2 sequences are KGHSH and LQKENI. V gave up 6 bases and J gave up 8 bases, with 10 bases separating them.

The chain is built from TRBV29-1 and TRBJ1-1, with a possible D match to TRBD1 (6 bases). This CDR3 comprises 12 residues. Germline CDR1 and CDR2: SQVTM and ANQGSEA. The germline V and J ends were trimmed by 6 bases and 1 base, with 9 bases remaining between them. The DNA of the CDR3 is TGCAGCGTCGCGGACAGGAACACTGAAGCTTTCTTT. This sequence encodes CSVADRNTEAFF.

This chain connects TRBV3-1 (or the pseudogene TRBV3-2) to TRBJ2-3; 10 bases match TRBD2. The length of the CDR3 is 14 residues. V was pared by 4 bases and J by 6 bases, with 4 bases of the junction left unmatched. Germline-derived CDR1 and CDR2 are LGHDT and YNNKEL (reference sequence). The CDR3 reads CASSPSGSADTQYF. In DNA, the CDR3 is TGTGCCAGCAGCCCTAGCGGGAGTGCGGATACGCAGTATTTT.

The chain joins TRBV29-1 to TRBJ2-5; TRBD1 matches 7 bases. The V segment lost 0 bases and the J segment 4 bases; nucleotides outside the gene matches: 8. The germline CDR1 and CDR2 sequences are SQVTM and ANQGSEA. The CDR3 totals 15 residues. This chain's CDR3 is CSVEDRKGAGETQYF. In nucleotides, the CDR3 is TGCAGCGTTGAAGATCGGAAGGGGGCGGGAGAGACCCAGTACTTC.

The chain links TRBV10-3 to TRBJ1-2, with TRBD1 as a possible D gene (6 bases). There are 12 residues in the CDR3. The germline V and J ends were trimmed by 6 bases and 6 bases, with 11 bases remaining between them. Germline lookup yields CDR1 ENHRY and CDR2 SYGVKD. This CDR3 reads CAISLQGNGYTF. Here the CDR3 DNA reads TGTGCCATCAGCTTACAGGGTAATGGCTACACCTTC.

The rearrangement uses TRBV19 and TRBJ1-6; no reliable D call. The CDR3 extends over 16 amino acids. Trimming stripped 9 bases from V and 0 bases from J, with 15 bases between. Per germline, CDR1 LNHDA and CDR2 SQIVND (reference sequence). This CDR3 is CASQRWVSSYNSPLHF. CDR3 DNA sequence: TGTGCCAGCCAACGTTGGGTCAGCTCCTATAATTCACCCCTCCACTTT.

The CDR3 here is CASRHNAGTGNTEAFF. The CDR3 nucleotides read TGTGCCAGCAGACACAACGCCGGGACGGGCAACACTGAAGCTTTCTTT. V usage is TRBV3-1 (or the pseudogene TRBV3-2) and J usage is TRBJ1-1; maybe TRBD1 (5 bases). This CDR3 is 16 amino acids long. CDR1 and CDR2 (germline): LGHDT, YNNKEL (reference sequence). Trimming removed 6 bases at V and 2 bases at J, with 19 bases between.

The CDR3 bases are TGTGCCAGCAGCCAAGATCTGATCCGCCCGGGACACCTGAACACTGAAGCTTTCTTT. Translating gives CASSQDLIRPGHLNTEAFF. This chain connects TRBV14 to TRBJ1-1; tentative D call: TRBD1 (6 bases). This CDR3 has 19 residues. Germline V gives CDR1 SGHDN, CDR2 FVKESK. Trimming removed 0 bases from V and 0 bases from J, with 20 bases in between.

The CDR3 spells CASSSTGTYEQYF. In nucleotides, the CDR3 is TGCGCCAGCAGCTCGACTGGAACTTACGAGCAGTACTTC. This rearrangement joins TRBV5-1 to TRBJ2-7; D gene uncertain. With 3 bases removed from V and 4 bases from J, the gap between germline ends came to 11 bases. The CDR3 loop spans 13 amino acids. Germline-derived CDR1 and CDR2 are SGHRS and YFSETQ.

This clone has just one count. The CDR3 sequence is CASSSFPGQGLPEQYF. CDR3 nucleotide sequence: TGTGCCAGCAGCTCGTTCCCGGGACAGGGTCTTCCCGAGCAGTACTTC. The gene calls are TRBV5-4 and TRBJ2-7; TRBD1 aligns across 9 bases. V lost 3 bases and J lost 6; bases outside the gene matches: 13. CDR3 length equals 16 residues. CDR1 is SGHNT and CDR2 is YYREEE in the germline V gene (reference sequence).

The rearrangement joins TRBV25-1 to TRBJ1-2; a weak D match, TRBD1 (6 bases). This CDR3 comprises 13 residues. The germline V and J ends were trimmed by 8 bases and 3 bases, with 13 bases remaining between them. The germline CDR1 and CDR2 sequences are MGHDK and SYGVNS. The CDR3 sequence: CASGETGDYGYTF. The CDR3 coding sequence is TGTGCCAGCGGGGAGACAGGAGACTATGGCTACACCTTC.

As for this clone: Other DNA sequences in the same sample also yield this CDR3. V and J are TRBV12-3 or TRBV12-4 and TRBJ2-5; D uncertain. Between the trimmed V and J ends, which lost 3 bases and 3 bases, there was a span of 8 bases. The CDR3 totals 13 residues. As DNA, the CDR3 is TGTGCCAGCAGTTTTGGTGGAAAAGAGACCCAGTACTTC. Its translation: CASSFGGKETQYF.

The chain uses TRBV7-9 and TRBJ2-4, with D tentatively TRBD1 or TRBD2 (5 bases each). The germline CDR1 and CDR2 sequences are SEHNR and FQNEAQ (reference sequence). CDR3 length: 16 residues. V lost 4 bases, J lost 8 bases, and 21 bases lay in between. For the CDR3, the DNA is TGTGCCAGCAGCTCGAATGGGGGATCGTGGTGGGACATTCAGTACTTC. Its translation: CASSSNGGSWWDIQYF.

This sequence joins TRBV11-2 and TRBJ1-1, with a tentative D call TRBD1 (6 bases). Trimming cost V 2 bases and J 10 bases, with 17 bases left between them. The CDR3 is 14 residues long. CDR1 is SGHAT and CDR2 is FQNNGV in the germline V gene. CDR3 amino acids: CASSLWGADLGAFF. CDR3 DNA: TGTGCCAGCAGCTTATGGGGGGCCGACCTTGGAGCTTTCTTT.

The gene calls are TRBV27 and TRBJ1-2; 7 bases match TRBD1. After removal of 7 bases from V and 0 bases from J, the junction contained 5 bases not matched to a gene. Germline-derived CDR1 and CDR2 are MNHEY and SMNVEV (reference sequence). This CDR3 spans 14 amino acids. Written as DNA, the CDR3 is TGTGCCAGCAAACCAGGGGGATCTAACTATGGCTACACCTTC. Translation: CASKPGGSNYGYTF.

This chain connects TRBV10-3 to TRBJ1-3; unclear D gene. Trimming left V 10 bases short and J 0 bases short, with 16 bases between. The CDR3 spans 15 residues. Germline V gene data show CDR1 as ENHRY and CDR2 as SYGVKD. The CDR3 protein is CATQVLTSSGNTIYF. Written as DNA, the CDR3 is TGTGCCACTCAGGTCCTAACGAGCTCTGGAAACACCATATATTTT.